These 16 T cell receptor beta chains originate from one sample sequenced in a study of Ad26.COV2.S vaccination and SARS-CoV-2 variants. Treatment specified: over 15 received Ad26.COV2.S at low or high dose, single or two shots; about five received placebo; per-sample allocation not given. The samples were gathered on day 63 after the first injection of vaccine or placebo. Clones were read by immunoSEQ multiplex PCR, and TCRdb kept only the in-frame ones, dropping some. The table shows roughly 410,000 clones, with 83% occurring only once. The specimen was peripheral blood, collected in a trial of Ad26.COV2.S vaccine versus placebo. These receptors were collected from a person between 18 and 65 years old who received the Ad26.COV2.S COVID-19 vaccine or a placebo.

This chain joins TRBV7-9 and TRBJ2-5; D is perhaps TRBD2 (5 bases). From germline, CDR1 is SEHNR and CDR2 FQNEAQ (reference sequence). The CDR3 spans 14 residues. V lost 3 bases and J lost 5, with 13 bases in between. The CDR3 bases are TGTGCCAGCAGCTTCCCGGCTAGCACTGAGACCCAGTACTTC. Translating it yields CASSFPASTETQYF.

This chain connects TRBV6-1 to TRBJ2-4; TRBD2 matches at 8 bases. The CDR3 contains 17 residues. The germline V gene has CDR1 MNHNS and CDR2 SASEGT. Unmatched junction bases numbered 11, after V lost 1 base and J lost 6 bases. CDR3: CASSEVASGFLLNIQYF. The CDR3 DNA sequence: TGTGCCAGCAGTGAAGTGGCTAGCGGGTTTCTTTTAAACATTCAGTACTTC.

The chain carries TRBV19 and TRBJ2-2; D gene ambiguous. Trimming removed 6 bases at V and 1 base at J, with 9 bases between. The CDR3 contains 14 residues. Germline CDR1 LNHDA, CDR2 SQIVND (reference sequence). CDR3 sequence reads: CASRGRQNTGELFF. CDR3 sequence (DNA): TGTGCCAGTAGGGGCAGACAGAACACCGGGGAGCTGTTTTTT.

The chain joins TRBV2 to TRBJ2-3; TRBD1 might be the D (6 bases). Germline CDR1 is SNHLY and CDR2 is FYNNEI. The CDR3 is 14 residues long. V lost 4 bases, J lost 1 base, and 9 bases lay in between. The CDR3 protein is CASSVNRGTDTQYF. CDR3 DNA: TGTGCCAGCAGTGTGAACAGGGGCACAGATACGCAGTATTTT.

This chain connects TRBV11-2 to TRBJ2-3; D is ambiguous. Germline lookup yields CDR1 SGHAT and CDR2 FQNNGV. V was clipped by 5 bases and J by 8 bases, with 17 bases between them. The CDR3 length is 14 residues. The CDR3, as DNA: TGTGCCAGCAGCCCATCGCCCGCCTCGGGTACGCAGTATTTT. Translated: CASSPSPASGTQYF.

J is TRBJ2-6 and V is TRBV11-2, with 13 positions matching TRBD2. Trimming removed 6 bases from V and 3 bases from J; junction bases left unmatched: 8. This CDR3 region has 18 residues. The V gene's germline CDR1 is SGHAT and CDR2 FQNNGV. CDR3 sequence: CASRPRLAGGLGANVLTF. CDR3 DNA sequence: TGTGCCAGCAGGCCCAGACTAGCGGGAGGTCTTGGGGCCAACGTCCTGACTTTC.

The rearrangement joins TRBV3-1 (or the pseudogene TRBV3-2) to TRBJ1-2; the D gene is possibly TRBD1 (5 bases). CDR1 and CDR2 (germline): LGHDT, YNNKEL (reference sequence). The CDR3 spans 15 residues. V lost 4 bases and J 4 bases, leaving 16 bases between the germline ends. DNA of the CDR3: TGTGCCAGCAGCCCTGGAAGGGGCGTTCCCTATGGCTACACCTTC. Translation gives CASSPGRGVPYGYTF.

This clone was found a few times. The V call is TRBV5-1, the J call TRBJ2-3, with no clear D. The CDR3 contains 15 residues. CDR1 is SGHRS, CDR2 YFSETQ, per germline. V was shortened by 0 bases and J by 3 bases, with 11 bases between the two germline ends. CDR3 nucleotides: TGCGCCAGCAGCTTGGATGAGTATCCTACAGATACGCAGTATTTT. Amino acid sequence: CASSLDEYPTDTQYF.

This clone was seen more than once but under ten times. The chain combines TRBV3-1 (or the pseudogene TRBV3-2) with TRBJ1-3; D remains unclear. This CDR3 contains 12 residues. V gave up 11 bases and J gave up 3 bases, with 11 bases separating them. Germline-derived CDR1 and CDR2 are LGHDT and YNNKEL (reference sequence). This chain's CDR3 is CACGSRGNTIYF. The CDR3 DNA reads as TGTGCCTGCGGCTCACGTGGAAACACCATATATTTT.

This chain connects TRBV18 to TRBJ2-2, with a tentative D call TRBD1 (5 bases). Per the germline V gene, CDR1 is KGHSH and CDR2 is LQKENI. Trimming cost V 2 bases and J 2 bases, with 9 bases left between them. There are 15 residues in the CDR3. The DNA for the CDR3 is TGTGCCAGCTCACCAGCTGGGGCCAACACCGGGGAGCTGTTTTTT. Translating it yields CASSPAGANTGELFF.

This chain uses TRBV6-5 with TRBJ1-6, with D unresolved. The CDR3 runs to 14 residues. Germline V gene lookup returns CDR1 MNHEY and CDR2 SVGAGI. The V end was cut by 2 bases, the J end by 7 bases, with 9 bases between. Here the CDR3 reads CASSYRDLNSPLHF. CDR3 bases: TGTGCCAGCAGTTACAGGGATTTGAATTCACCCCTCCACTTT.

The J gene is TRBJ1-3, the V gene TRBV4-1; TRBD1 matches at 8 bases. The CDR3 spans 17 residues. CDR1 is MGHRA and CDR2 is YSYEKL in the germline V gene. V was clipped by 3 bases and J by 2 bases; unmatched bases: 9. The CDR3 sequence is CASSHPGQAVTGNTIYF. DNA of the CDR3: TGCGCCAGCAGCCACCCGGGACAGGCGGTAACTGGAAACACCATATATTTT.

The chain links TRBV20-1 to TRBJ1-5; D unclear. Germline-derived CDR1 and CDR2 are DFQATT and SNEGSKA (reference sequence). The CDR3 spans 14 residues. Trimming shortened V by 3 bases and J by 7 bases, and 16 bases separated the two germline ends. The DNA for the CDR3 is TGCAGTGCTAGTTCGGGAAGGGTAGGCCAGCCCCAGCATTTT. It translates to CSASSGRVGQPQHF.

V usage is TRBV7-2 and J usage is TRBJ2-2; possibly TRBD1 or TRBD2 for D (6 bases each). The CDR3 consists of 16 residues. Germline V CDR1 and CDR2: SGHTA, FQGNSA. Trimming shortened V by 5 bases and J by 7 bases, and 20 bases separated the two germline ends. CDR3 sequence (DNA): TGTGCCAGCAGCCCCTTGAGGGGGGAAAAAGGCGGGGAGCTGTTTTTT. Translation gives CASSPLRGEKGGELFF.

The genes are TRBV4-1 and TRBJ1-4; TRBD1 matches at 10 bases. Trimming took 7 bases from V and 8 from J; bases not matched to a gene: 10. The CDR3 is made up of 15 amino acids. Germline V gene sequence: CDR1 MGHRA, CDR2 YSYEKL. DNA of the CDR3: TGCGCCAGCAAATTGACCGGGACAGGGGCGGAAAAACTGTTTTTT. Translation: CASKLTGTGAEKLFF.

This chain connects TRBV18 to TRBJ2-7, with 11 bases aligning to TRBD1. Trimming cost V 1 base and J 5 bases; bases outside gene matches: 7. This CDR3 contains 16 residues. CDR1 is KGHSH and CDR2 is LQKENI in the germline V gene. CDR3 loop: CASSPLRGTGGNEQYF. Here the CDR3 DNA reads TGTGCCAGCTCACCACTTCGAGGGACAGGGGGAAACGAGCAGTACTTC. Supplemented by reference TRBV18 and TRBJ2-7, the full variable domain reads NAGVMQNPRHLVRRRGQEARLRCSPMKGHSHVYWYRQLPEEGLKFMVYLQKENIIDESGMPKERFSAEFPKEGPSILRIQQVVRGDSAAYFCASSPLRGTGGNEQYFGPGTRLTVT.